This paragraph reports one TCR beta chain. The antigen it binds to is not known. Base qualities are not at hand, and no much larger clone is one base apart. This sample was included in a study of T cell responses to AZD1222 COVID-19 vaccine (dated by TCRdb to 2020 to 2022). In the study overall: AZD1222 recipients given second doses at about 4 weeks or at about 12 weeks were pooled, since spike-specific TCR depth and breadth were not found to differ between the two schedules. A total of 230 to 250 trial participants underwent TCR sequencing, of whom approximately 210 received two doses of AZD1222 and roughly 25 received two doses of the MenACWY control vaccine. Trial participants were enrolled by age into subgroups of 18-55, 56-69 and 70-plus years, and around 150, 29 and 61 TCR-sequenced participants, respectively, were included in these subgroups. Beyond this particular receptor, the publication reports: Epitopes outside the regions mutated in the B.1.351 and B.1.1.7 variants were reportedly recognized by nearly half of the unique spike-specific TCRs. After two AZD1222 doses, both the breadth and the depth of spike-specific TCRs were significantly higher than at day 0 and than in MenACWY recipients. In the small 56-69-year group, the increase in depth fell short of significance, most likely because of low power. Participants were mostly white British, with more females than males. The authors suggested clonal diversity may have been underestimated. CD4 TCRs associated with the vaccine covered the entire spike protein, and the dominant responses were in regions 160-218 and 743-854. Because no day 14 peak-response samples were available, the repertoires could be characterized only after the peak T cell response. Only five to seven AZD1222 recipients were SARS-CoV-2 seropositive at baseline, limiting conclusions about previously exposed vaccinees.

The CDR3 regions of human TCRbeta chains were subjected to immunosequencing. The authors' analysis ran thus. TCRs in the repertoires were compared against a reference library of SARS-CoV-2-specific TCRs that had been generated with the MIRA antigen-specificity platform. Breadth meant the fraction of unique TCRs that were SARS-CoV-2-associated, whereas depth meant the fraction of total T cells that were SARS-CoV-2-associated. Each spike-specific TCR was assigned to its reactive spike region and to a CD4 or CD8 class using the MIRA data. Log10-transformed breadth and depth values were compared by one-way ANOVA with Sidak's multiple comparisons tests. Not all clones reach the TCRdb copy of this immuneACCESS table, which keeps in-frame sequences only. Checked studies attribute under half of the gap to unresolved V genes and leave the rest unexplained. That table gives V, J and clone size, and the DNA gave D and trimming. The sample profile shows roughly 140,000 clones; approximately 90% of them were found once. Around 3.6% of the sample goes to the ten largest clones.

Explained via the paper, the time point label denotes: baseline before first vaccination. Vaccinee samples were obtained from the UK trials COV001 and COV002, which included a single-blind randomized controlled phase 2/3 trial of AZD1222 (ChAdOx1 nCoV-19) in healthy adults. For TCRbeta chain sequencing, PBMC samples from trial participants were taken at day 0 and at day 28 after the second dose. CDR1 LGHDT and CDR2 YNNKEL are derived from the germline V gene (reference sequence). From V the trimming removes 4 bases and from J it removes 6 bases, while the gene matches leave 3 bases of the junction unaccounted for. The CDR3 runs 13 amino acids, cysteine and phenylalanine included. Kept here is only the CDR3 DNA, which spans 39 bases and is read in frame from base 1.

Sample: peripheral blood, taken on day 0 of AZD1222 vaccination. This TCR was sampled from an adult in good health. The chain is encoded by TRBV3-1 (or the pseudogene TRBV3-2) joined to TRBJ2-1, with 7 junctional bases fitting TRBD2. The CDR3 protein is CASSPSGSNEQFF. The base sequence is TGTGCCAGCAGCCCTAGCGGATCCAATGAGCAGTTCTTC.